The subject of this entry is one T cell receptor beta chain. Per the original methods: Cell counts per sample came from amplifying reference gene primers. Generated by immunoSEQ multiplex PCR, the TCRdb table keeps only in-frame clones and is missing some. V and J calls and clone size come straight from that table; D and trimming were deduced from the DNA. The table records approximately 350,000 clones, 80% to 90% of them present only once. Germline V gene sequence: CDR1 MNHEY, CDR2 SVGEGT. This CDR3 comprises 15 residues. Trimming cost V 2 bases and J 3 bases; bases outside gene matches: 4. This sample is part of a study of blood T cell repertoires in COVID-19. Study-wide context: Specimens from acute and convalescent COVID-19 originated in the United States, Italy and Spain. PBMCs, B-cell-depleted T cells, or T cells provided the cDNA or gDNA that made up the material.

The TCR originated in a man between 35 and 55 years old with acute or convalescent COVID-19. The sequenced sample consisted of peripheral blood. This chain links TRBV6-2 or TRBV6-3 with TRBJ1-2; the match to TRBD1 covers 9 bases. This chain's CDR3 is CASSYPGQGHYGYTF. The DNA of the CDR3 is TGTGCCAGCAGTTACCCTGGACAGGGGCACTATGGCTACACCTTC.